Following are 7 T cell receptor beta chains from one sample sequenced in a study of cytomegalovirus exposure and HLA in healthy donors. Generated by immunoSEQ multiplex PCR, the TCRdb table keeps only in-frame clones and is missing some. There are about 200,000 clones in the sample; around 88% occur only once, and 2.5% to 3.5% lies in the top ten. The sequencing input was PBMCs. The receptors shown here come from a young woman in good health and CMV-seronegative.

CDR3 sequence (DNA): TGTGCCAGCAGCACCACCTACACAGGGGATCAGCAGTACTTC. It specifies CASSTTYTGDQQYF. J is TRBJ2-7 and V is TRBV28; 7 nucleotides match TRBD1. The germline V gene has CDR1 MDHEN and CDR2 SYDVKM. V trimming: 6 bases; J trimming: 8 bases; junction bases outside the gene matches: 13. CDR3 size: 14 residues.

Only a few counts were recorded for this clone. The rearrangement joins TRBV28 to TRBJ2-2; D remains unclear. Trimming removed 6 bases at V and 3 bases at J, with 5 bases between. This CDR3 spans 12 amino acids. Germline CDR1 is MDHEN and CDR2 is SYDVKM. The CDR3 protein is CASSSDTGELFF. The CDR3, as DNA: TGTGCCAGCAGCTCGGACACCGGGGAGCTGTTTTTT.

The J gene is TRBJ1-1, the V gene TRBV11-2; D is unclear. The CDR3 has 14 amino acids. Trimming stripped 0 bases from V and 1 base from J, with 6 bases between. The germline gives CDR1 SGHAT, CDR2 FQNNGV. As DNA, the CDR3 is TGTGCCAGCAGCTTAGATCCTCCGAACACTGAAGCTTTCTTT. Translated: CASSLDPPNTEAFF.

The chain joins TRBV5-6 to TRBJ1-5, with D possibly being TRBD1 (6 bases). Germline lookup yields CDR1 SGHDT and CDR2 YYEEEE. There are 16 residues in the CDR3. Trimming left V 4 bases short and J 0 bases short, with 14 bases between. CDR3 sequence: CASSPYQGYSNQPQHF. DNA of the CDR3: TGTGCCAGCAGCCCATATCAGGGGTATAGCAATCAGCCCCAGCATTTT.

The chain uses TRBV28 and TRBJ2-1; no firm D call. Trimming stripped 7 bases from V and 5 bases from J, with 12 bases between. Germline V gene sequence: CDR1 MDHEN, CDR2 SYDVKM. The CDR3 loop spans 13 amino acids. The CDR3 reads CASTLAGDNEQFF. The CDR3 DNA sequence: TGTGCCAGCACCTTGGCTGGTGACAATGAGCAGTTCTTC.

V is TRBV2 and J is TRBJ2-7; TRBD1 might be the D (6 bases). Trimming cost V 5 bases and J 0 bases, with 17 bases left between them. The CDR3 length is 16 residues. CDR1 is SNHLY and CDR2 is FYNNEI in the germline V gene. The CDR3 protein is CASSTTLQGNSYEQYF. In DNA, the CDR3 is TGTGCCAGCAGTACGACCTTACAGGGCAACTCCTACGAGCAGTACTTC.

This chain connects TRBV9 to TRBJ2-7; perhaps TRBD2 as D (6 bases). The CDR3 sequence is 14 residues long. Germline V gene data show CDR1 as SGDLS and CDR2 as YYNGEE. The ends were cut back, 0 bases at V and 3 bases at J, with 10 bases in the middle. CDR3 nucleotide sequence: TGTGCCAGCAGCGTAGCGTCGGGAGACTACGAGCAGTACTTC. Residues: CASSVASGDYEQYF.